The clone carrying this TCR beta chain was counted once. Its matching antigen is unknown. The sample belongs to a study of OX40 agonist ivuxolimab in advanced cancers. Turning to the study itself: Patients' therapy was ivuxolimab, an antibody that acts as an agonist of OX40 (CD134). Six ivuxolimab dose levels, 0.01 to 10 mg/kg, were given intravenously every 2 weeks. Study-wide points: Expanded peripheral T cells had an undetermined antigen specificity. Partly responding patients at 0.1-3.0 mg/kg showed some of the smallest clonal expansion.

Generated by immunoSEQ multiplex PCR, the TCRdb table keeps only in-frame clones and is missing some. The sample consists of 55,000 to 65,000 clones, around 90% of them appearing once. Germline CDR1 MNHEY, CDR2 SVGAGI. V shed 4 bases and J 4 bases; nucleotides not matched to a gene: 6. The CDR3 loop spans 15 amino acids. The receptor was isolated from an adult with an advanced solid tumor such as melanoma, head and neck, liver or kidney cancer. Here the sequenced sample was CD4+ or CD8+ T cells sorted from blood, taken in a trial of the OX40 agonist ivuxolimab. The rearrangement uses TRBV6-5 and TRBJ2-3, with 9 bases lining up with TRBD1. The CDR3, as DNA: TGTGCCAGCAGTTCCCCAACAGGGGGCCCAGATACGCAGTATTTT. Residues: CASSSPTGGPDTQYF.